This passage covers 20 T cell receptor beta chains from one sample sequenced in a study of blood T cell repertoires in COVID-19. Clones were read by immunoSEQ multiplex PCR, and TCRdb kept only the in-frame ones, dropping some. The sample includes about 83,000 clones, 88% of them seen just once. Sample: peripheral blood. Every receptor here comes from a human donor in a cohort sampled during active COVID-19.

Here the CDR3 DNA reads TGCGCCAGCAGCTCCGGGACAGGGAACACCGGGGAGCTGTTTTTT. It translates to CASSSGTGNTGELFF. The chain couples TRBV5-1 to TRBJ2-2; 8 nucleotides match TRBD1. With 3 bases clipped from V and 1 base from J, the junction kept 2 bases outside the gene matches. Germline V gene lookup returns CDR1 SGHRS and CDR2 YFSETQ. The CDR3 has 15 amino acids.

This rearrangement joins TRBV7-2 to TRBJ1-6; D may be TRBD1 (5 bases). Trimming left V 2 bases short and J 7 bases short, with 12 bases between. CDR1 and CDR2 (germline): SGHTA, FQGNSA. The CDR3 is made up of 15 amino acids. CDR3 nucleotides: TGTGCCAGCAGCTTATCTCAGGGCACGAATTCACCCCTCCACTTT. Its translation: CASSLSQGTNSPLHF.

In its sample, this clone was seen once. The chain uses TRBV28 and TRBJ1-1, with 9 bases aligning to TRBD1. Germline values: CDR1 MDHEN, CDR2 SYDVKM. The CDR3 runs 14 residues. With 4 bases clipped from V and 4 bases from J, the junction kept 4 bases outside the gene matches. CDR3 protein: CASSYRGLATEAFF. The CDR3, as DNA: TGTGCCAGCAGTTACAGGGGGCTGGCCACTGAAGCTTTCTTT.

The V and J genes are TRBV2 and TRBJ2-1; D ambiguous. Germline lookup yields CDR1 SNHLY and CDR2 FYNNEI. Trimming took off 5 bases at V and 1 base at J, with 9 bases between the two ends. The CDR3 is made up of 14 amino acids. CDR3 sequence: CASSLTVSYNEQFF. CDR3 nucleotide sequence: TGTGCCAGCAGTCTTACGGTATCCTACAATGAGCAGTTCTTC.

The rearrangement uses TRBV2 and TRBJ1-5, with TRBD1 matching 8 bases. This CDR3 contains 15 residues. Unmatched junction bases numbered 3, after V lost 4 bases and J lost 1 base. Per the germline V gene, CDR1 is SNHLY and CDR2 is FYNNEI. CDR3 bases: TGTGCCAGCAGTGCGGACAGGGCGAGCAATCAGCCCCAGCATTTT. Translation: CASSADRASNQPQHF.

This rearrangement joins TRBV19 to TRBJ2-3; the match to TRBD2 covers 12 bases. Per the germline V gene, CDR1 is LNHDA and CDR2 is SQIVND (reference sequence). With 7 bases clipped from V and 5 bases from J, the junction kept 10 bases outside the gene matches. The CDR3 contains 16 residues. CDR3 sequence: CASTRTSGVVGDTQYF. CDR3 DNA sequence: TGTGCCAGTACTCGGACTAGCGGGGTGGTAGGAGATACGCAGTATTTT.

This chain joins TRBV5-1 and TRBJ2-3; 9 positions match TRBD2. The ends lost 2 bases at V and 0 bases at J; junction bases unmatched: 4. This CDR3 spans 16 amino acids. The germline V gene encodes CDR1 SGHRS and CDR2 YFSETQ. The CDR3 nucleotides are TGCGCCAGCAGCTTTAGCGGGAGCGACAGCACAGATACGCAGTATTTT. Residues: CASSFSGSDSTDTQYF. Combining the CDR3 with reference TRBV5-1 and TRBJ2-3 gives the whole variable domain KAGVTQTPRYLIKTRGQQVTLSCSPISGHRSVSWYQQTPGQGLQFLFEYFSETQRNKGNFPGRFSGRQFSNSRSEMNVSTLELGDSALYLCASSFSGSDSTDTQYFGPGTRLTVL.

The chain uses TRBV3-1 (or the pseudogene TRBV3-2) and TRBJ2-7, with 7 bases that match TRBD1. Germline V gene data show CDR1 as LGHDT and CDR2 as YNNKEL (reference sequence). Trimming removed 8 bases from V and 3 bases from J; junction bases left unmatched: 4. This CDR3 has 12 amino acids. CDR3 sequence: CASQQGNYEQYF. CDR3 nucleotide sequence: TGTGCCAGCCAACAGGGGAACTACGAGCAGTACTTC.

The V and J genes are TRBV5-6 and TRBJ2-7, with D perhaps TRBD1 (6 bases). The germline CDR1 and CDR2 sequences are SGHDT and YYEEEE. The CDR3 contains 14 residues. V was pared by 4 bases and J by 1 base, with 12 bases between. The chain's CDR3 is CASSQQGRSYEQYF. DNA of the CDR3: TGTGCCAGCAGCCAACAGGGTAGGTCCTACGAGCAGTACTTC.

This clone showed up just a few times. In DNA form, the CDR3 reads TGTGCCACCAGCAGAGGTGATAGCGGGAGGCAGGATGAGCAGTTCTTC. This translates into CATSRGDSGRQDEQFF. The chain uses TRBV15 and TRBJ2-1, with 10 bases lining up with TRBD2. Germline V gene lookup returns CDR1 LNHNV and CDR2 YYDKDF (reference sequence). The V gene end was trimmed by 1 base and the J gene end by 8 bases; junction bases not matched to a gene: 8. This CDR3 contains 16 residues.

V usage is TRBV7-2 and J usage is TRBJ2-1; 13 positions match TRBD2. Germline assignment: CDR1 SGHTA and CDR2 FQGNSA. The CDR3 covers 15 residues. Unmatched junction bases numbered 5, after V lost 5 bases and J lost 7 bases. The CDR3: CASSVGLAGSNEQFF. In DNA, the CDR3 is TGTGCCAGCAGCGTGGGACTAGCGGGGTCAAATGAGCAGTTCTTC.

V usage is TRBV5-8 and J usage is TRBJ2-7; D may be TRBD2 (6 bases). Trimming left V 3 bases short and J 5 bases short, with 15 bases between. Germline V gives CDR1 SGHTS, CDR2 YDEGEE. This CDR3 has 14 amino acids. CDR3: CASSWPEGDHEQYF. For the CDR3, the DNA is TGTGCCAGCAGCTGGCCGGAGGGTGACCACGAGCAGTACTTC.

The rearrangement uses TRBV18 and TRBJ1-2; maybe TRBD1 (5 bases). V was pared by 3 bases and J by 0 bases, with 11 bases between. The CDR3 extends over 15 amino acids. CDR1 and CDR2 from the germline V gene are KGHSH and LQKENI. CDR3 protein: CASSPGVGANYGYTF. The CDR3 coding sequence is TGTGCCAGCTCACCTGGAGTAGGGGCTAACTATGGCTACACCTTC.

This chain links TRBV3-1 (or the pseudogene TRBV3-2) with TRBJ2-3; 8 bases are shared with TRBD2. J gave up 4 bases and V 5 bases, and 5 bases lay outside the gene matches. This CDR3 is built from 14 residues. Germline loops: CDR1 LGHDT, CDR2 YNNKEL (reference sequence). CDR3 DNA sequence: TGTGCCAGCAGCTTCGGGGGGGCTTCAGATACGCAGTATTTT. Translation gives CASSFGGASDTQYF.

The chain carries TRBV5-4 and TRBJ2-5; D may be TRBD1 (6 bases). Germline values: CDR1 SGHNT, CDR2 YYREEE (reference sequence). The CDR3 runs to 13 residues. V was shortened by 2 bases and J by 3 bases, with 8 bases between the two germline ends. In nucleotides, the CDR3 is TGTGCCAGCAGCTTTGCAGGGGAAGAGACCCAGTACTTC. Protein sequence: CASSFAGEETQYF.

The chain uses TRBV2 and TRBJ1-5; possibly TRBD1 for D (5 bases). The CDR3 has 15 amino acids. Germline loops: CDR1 SNHLY, CDR2 FYNNEI. Trimming shortened V by 3 bases and J by 5 bases, and 14 bases separated the two germline ends. DNA for the CDR3: TGTGCCAGCAGTGAGCGGGGGAGGTGGCATCAGCCCCAGCATTTT. Translated, it gives CASSERGRWHQPQHF. The complete variable domain, with remaining parts taken from reference TRBV2 and TRBJ1-5, reads EPEVTQTPSHQVTQMGQEVILRCVPISNHLYFYWYRQILGQKVEFLVSFYNNEISEKSEIFDDQFSVERPDGSNFTLKIRSTKLEDSAMYFCASSERGRWHQPQHFGDGTRLSIL.

The gene calls are TRBV19 and TRBJ1-5; D is unresolved. Trimming stripped 4 bases from V and 6 bases from J, with 10 bases between. This CDR3 is 13 amino acids long. Germline CDR1 is LNHDA and CDR2 is SQIVND (reference sequence). CDR3 amino acids: CASSTGEGQPQHF. DNA of the CDR3: TGTGCCAGTAGTACTGGGGAGGGTCAGCCCCAGCATTTT.

CDR3 coding DNA: TGTGCCAGCAGTGAAGCGCTTCAGGGGGCCGCTGTAGCGGATACGCAGTATTTT. It encodes CASSEALQGAAVADTQYF. V gene TRBV6-1 combines with J gene TRBJ2-3, with 8 bases lining up with TRBD1. The germline gives CDR1 MNHNS, CDR2 SASEGT. Germline trimming cut 0 bases from V and 6 bases from J; bases unmatched to any gene: 14. CDR3 length equals 18 residues.

The genes are TRBV5-1 and TRBJ2-7; 7 bases are shared with TRBD1. V was pared by 4 bases and J by 3 bases, with 7 bases of the junction left unmatched. CDR3 size: 14 residues. The V gene's germline CDR1 is SGHRS and CDR2 YFSETQ. The CDR3 loop is CASSGSGGSYEQYF. In nucleotides, the CDR3 is TGCGCCAGCAGCGGGTCAGGGGGAAGCTACGAGCAGTACTTC. Together with reference TRBV5-1 and TRBJ2-7, the CDR3 gives the full variable domain: KAGVTQTPRYLIKTRGQQVTLSCSPISGHRSVSWYQQTPGQGLQFLFEYFSETQRNKGNFPGRFSGRQFSNSRSEMNVSTLELGDSALYLCASSGSGGSYEQYFGPGTRLTVT.

The gene calls are TRBV5-4 and TRBJ2-1, with 7 bases that match TRBD2. Losses at the gene ends were 0 bases for V and 8 bases for J; bases not matched to a gene: 5. This CDR3 is built from 14 residues. Germline V gene data show CDR1 as SGHNT and CDR2 as YYREEE (reference sequence). CDR3 loop: CASSLAGGRDEQFF. CDR3 coding DNA: TGTGCCAGCAGCTTGGCCGGCGGGAGAGATGAGCAGTTCTTC.